The 27 T cell receptor beta chains given below trace back to one sample, sequenced in a study of response to subunit inactivated influenza vaccine. TCRdb reprocessed the RT-PCR reads via MiXCR and lists one record per CDR3 protein. This repertoire shows 530,000 or so distinct CDR3 sequences, 25% found once; its top ten account for approximately 2%. This specimen consisted of CD4+ T cells sorted from PBMCs, obtained around 5 days after vaccination. Source of these receptors: a man aged 50 to 59 who received an inactivated influenza vaccine.

The CDR3 region is CASSYLGTDTQYF. The CDR3 DNA reads as TGTGCCAGCAGTTACCTGGGCACAGATACGCAGTATTTT. This chain uses TRBV6-6 with TRBJ2-3; D gene unclear. CDR1 and CDR2 from the germline V gene are MNHNY and SVGAGI (reference sequence). V dropped 2 bases and J dropped 1 base, with 4 bases sitting between them. The CDR3 is 13 amino acids.

This chain connects TRBV20-1 to TRBJ1-1; D is uncertain. CDR1 and CDR2 from the germline V gene are DFQATT and SNEGSKA (reference sequence). Trimming removed 0 bases from V and 1 base from J, with 12 bases in between. The CDR3 runs to 15 residues. CDR3 sequence reads: CSARDRVSSNTEAFF. The CDR3 region has the DNA TGCAGTGCTAGAGATCGGGTCTCTTCGAACACTGAAGCTTTCTTT.

The rearrangement uses TRBV12-3 or TRBV12-4 and TRBJ2-1, with 13 positions matching TRBD2. V lost 7 bases and J lost 8; bases outside the gene matches: 8. The CDR3 runs to 15 residues. The CDR3 is CASTSGTSGAHEQFF. The CDR3 bases are TGTGCCAGCACCTCTGGGACTAGCGGGGCCCATGAGCAGTTCTTC.

The rearrangement links TRBV20-1 to TRBJ2-7, with D possibly called TRBD1 or TRBD2 (5 bases each). The germline CDR1 and CDR2 sequences are DFQATT and SNEGSKA (reference sequence). V was pared by 4 bases and J by 6 bases, with 10 bases between. This CDR3 spans 11 amino acids. Here the CDR3 reads CSAIWDLEQYF. The CDR3 nucleotides read TGCAGTGCTATTTGGGACCTCGAGCAGTACTTC.

This clonotype occurred many times. V usage is TRBV5-1 and J usage is TRBJ2-5; no clear D. This CDR3 spans 12 amino acids. Trimming removed 4 bases from V and 0 bases from J, with 4 bases in between. Germline lookup yields CDR1 SGHRS and CDR2 YFSETQ. The CDR3 is CASSPHQETQYF. DNA for the CDR3: TGCGCCAGCAGCCCGCACCAAGAGACCCAGTACTTC.

This clonotype was observed a handful of times. The rearrangement uses TRBV5-1 and TRBJ2-1; the match to TRBD1 covers 8 bases. Germline CDR1 and CDR2: SGHRS and YFSETQ. The ends lost 4 bases at V and 3 bases at J; junction bases unmatched: 9. The CDR3 runs 16 residues. CDR3 in amino acids: CASSPGGTGVYNEQFF. The DNA for the CDR3 is TGCGCCAGCAGCCCCGGCGGGACAGGTGTCTACAATGAGCAGTTCTTC.

This clonotype was seen at least ten times. This sequence joins TRBV15 and TRBJ2-2, with TRBD2 as a possible D gene (7 bases). Germline V gene sequence: CDR1 LNHNV, CDR2 YYDKDF (reference sequence). The CDR3 is made up of 16 amino acids. V was trimmed by 8 bases and J by 2 bases, leaving 18 bases between them. The CDR3 reads CATVPGGHVNTGELFF. CDR3 coding DNA: TGTGCCACCGTTCCCGGGGGGCACGTAAACACCGGGGAGCTGTTTTTT.

The V and J genes are TRBV20-1 and TRBJ1-5; weak D call: TRBD1 (5 bases). The CDR3 runs 13 residues. Germline V gives CDR1 DFQATT, CDR2 SNEGSKA (reference sequence). Deletions cut 4 bases from V and 5 bases from J, with 12 bases between. Written as DNA, the CDR3 is TGCAGTGCTACCAGGGCCTATCATCAGCCCCAGCATTTT. Translating it yields CSATRAYHQPQHF.

J is TRBJ1-3 and V is TRBV10-3; possibly TRBD1 for D (5 bases). The CDR3 loop spans 13 amino acids. The ends were cut back, 6 bases at V and 1 base at J, with 7 bases in the middle. Per germline, CDR1 ENHRY and CDR2 SYGVKD. CDR3 in DNA: TGTGCCATCAGCAGGGATTCTGGAAACACCATATATTTT. Protein sequence: CAISRDSGNTIYF.

This clonotype was detected a few times. The chain employs TRBV5-1 and TRBJ1-3; D ambiguous. Germline values: CDR1 SGHRS, CDR2 YFSETQ. Trimming shortened V by 3 bases and J by 3 bases, and 13 bases separated the two germline ends. CDR3 length: 15 residues. The CDR3 region has the DNA TGCGCCAGCAGCTCCCCGCGGGAGGGTGGAAACACCATATATTTT. It yields the protein CASSSPREGGNTIYF. The full variable domain, its missing parts supplied by reference TRBV5-1 and TRBJ1-3, is KAGVTQTPRYLIKTRGQQVTLSCSPISGHRSVSWYQQTPGQGLQFLFEYFSETQRNKGNFPGRFSGRQFSNSRSEMNVSTLELGDSALYLCASSSPREGGNTIYFGEGSWLTVV.

This rearrangement joins TRBV19 to TRBJ2-7, with 8 positions matching TRBD1. Losses at the gene ends were 6 bases for V and 0 bases for J; bases not matched to a gene: 13. The CDR3 extends over 17 amino acids. CDR1 and CDR2 from the germline V gene are LNHDA and SQIVND (reference sequence). The CDR3 nucleotides are TGTGCCAGTAGCTATAGATCGGGACAGGCCAACTCCTACGAGCAGTACTTC. It yields the protein CASSYRSGQANSYEQYF.

The chain links TRBV10-3 to TRBJ2-3; D may correspond to TRBD1 or TRBD2 (5 bases each). Between the trimmed V and J ends, which lost 0 bases and 2 bases, there was a span of 12 bases. CDR1 is ENHRY and CDR2 is SYGVKD in the germline V gene. The length of the CDR3 is 16 residues. CDR3 in DNA: TGTGCCATCAGTGAGTCTGGGGGTTCACTCACAGATACGCAGTATTTT. As protein: CAISESGGSLTDTQYF.

This clonotype was seen a few times. The chain is built from TRBV20-1 and TRBJ2-1; D unresolved. Germline CDR1 DFQATT, CDR2 SNEGSKA (reference sequence). V dropped 5 bases and J dropped 3 bases, with 11 bases sitting between them. The CDR3 totals 13 residues. CDR3 residues: CSAWRPIYNEQFF. In DNA form, the CDR3 reads TGCAGTGCTTGGCGGCCTATCTACAATGAGCAGTTCTTC.

This clonotype has more than one count but fewer than ten. V is TRBV10-1 and J is TRBJ2-2; D is perhaps TRBD1 or TRBD2 (5 bases each). Per germline, CDR1 WNHNN and CDR2 SYGVQD (reference sequence). This CDR3 is 15 amino acids long. V lost 2 bases and J lost 6, with 13 bases in between. In nucleotides, the CDR3 is TGCGCCAGCAGTGAGGGACACGTGAGGGCCGGGGAGCTGTTTTTT. Protein sequence: CASSEGHVRAGELFF.

The table lists this clonotype with a few counts. As DNA, the CDR3 is TGCGCCAGCAGCCAAGATAGAATCGGGGAGCAGTACTTC. Its protein product is CASSQDRIGEQYF. This chain uses TRBV4-3 with TRBJ2-7; D gene ambiguous. Germline V gene sequence: CDR1 LGHNA, CDR2 YSLEER. The CDR3 totals 13 residues. The V gene lost 0 bases and the J gene lost 7 bases, with 10 bases spanning the gap.

The V and J genes are TRBV6-5 and TRBJ2-7, with 9 bases matching TRBD2. Germline loops: CDR1 MNHEY, CDR2 SVGAGI. The CDR3 has 16 amino acids. J gave up 3 bases and V 1 base, and 7 bases lay outside the gene matches. CDR3 coding DNA: TGTGCCAGCAGTTACTGGCTAGCGGGAAGTAGCTACGAGCAGTACTTC. Translation gives CASSYWLAGSSYEQYF.

The chain has TRBV11-2 and TRBJ2-5; tentative D call: TRBD1 (6 bases). The CDR3 is 16 residues long. V lost 0 bases and J lost 2, with 13 bases in between. Germline V gene data show CDR1 as SGHAT and CDR2 as FQNNGV. DNA for the CDR3: TGTGCCAGCAGCTTAGATCCCGGGACACCGCAAGAGACCCAGTACTTC. It encodes CASSLDPGTPQETQYF.

This clonotype was seen only once. J is TRBJ1-1 and V is TRBV20-1; D gene uncertain. CDR1 and CDR2 from the germline V gene are DFQATT and SNEGSKA (reference sequence). Trimming took 3 bases from V and 6 from J, leaving 14 bases between them. The CDR3 covers 13 residues. The CDR3 spells CSARIRGTPEAFF. The CDR3 region has the DNA TGCAGTGCTAGGATTCGGGGTACCCCTGAAGCTTTCTTT.

This clonotype was seen a few times. The rearrangement uses TRBV12-3 or TRBV12-4 and TRBJ2-7, with D perhaps being TRBD1 or TRBD2 (6 bases each). The CDR3 has 15 residues. The V end lost 2 bases, the J end lost 3 bases, and 14 bases lay between the germline ends. In nucleotides, the CDR3 is TGTGCCAGCAGTTTACGATCACAGGGAGGCTACGAGCAGTACTTC. Protein: CASSLRSQGGYEQYF.

There are many counts of this clonotype. The chain links TRBV7-7 to TRBJ2-1; possibly TRBD2 for D (5 bases). Germline CDR1 SSHAT, CDR2 FNYEAQ (reference sequence). CDR3 length: 13 amino acids. V shed 3 bases and J shed 9 bases, with 12 bases lying between them. The CDR3 sequence: CASSLLASTEQFF. Written as DNA, the CDR3 is TGTGCCAGCAGCTTGCTAGCTTCCACTGAGCAGTTCTTC.

This clonotype was observed a few times. Here the CDR3 reads CASSLDYWGTDQPQHF. The CDR3 DNA reads as TGTGCCAGCAGCTTAGACTATTGGGGGACCGACCAGCCCCAGCATTTT. The chain couples TRBV7-8 to TRBJ1-5; D perhaps matches TRBD1 (5 bases). CDR1 is SGHVS and CDR2 is FQNEAQ in the germline V gene. The CDR3 runs 16 residues. Trimming stripped 1 base from V and 7 bases from J, with 17 bases between.

The V and J genes are TRBV7-9 and TRBJ1-6; D remains unclear. Trimming removed 6 bases at V and 8 bases at J, with 11 bases between. Germline loops: CDR1 SEHNR, CDR2 FQNEAQ (reference sequence). The CDR3 totals 13 residues. CDR3 coding DNA: TGTGCCAGCAGTTACGGAGGCGATTCACCCCTCCACTTT. Translation gives CASSYGGDSPLHF. Full variable domain (rest looked up from reference TRBV7-9 and TRBJ1-6): DTGVSQNPRHKITKRGQNVTFRCDPISEHNRLYWYRQTLGQGPEFLTYFQNEAQLEKSRLLSDRFSAERPKGSFSTLEIQRTEQGDSAMYLCASSYGGDSPLHFGNGTRLTVT.

This clonotype was seen only a few times. The gene calls are TRBV15 and TRBJ2-5; possible D gene TRBD2, 6 bases. The germline CDR1 and CDR2 sequences are LNHNV and YYDKDF (reference sequence). The CDR3 contains 12 residues. V shed 4 bases and J shed 5 bases, with 8 bases lying between them. CDR3 sequence (DNA): TGTGCCACCAGCAACCGGGGGGAGACCCAGTACTTC. Its translation: CATSNRGETQYF.

This clonotype was counted between two and nine times. V and J are TRBV5-1 and TRBJ2-1; 7 bases map to TRBD1. This CDR3 region has 15 residues. CDR1 is SGHRS and CDR2 is YFSETQ in the germline V gene. V was clipped by 3 bases and J by 6 bases; unmatched bases: 9. CDR3 sequence: CASSSQSTGFNEQFF. CDR3 DNA: TGCGCCAGCAGCTCGCAATCGACAGGGTTCAATGAGCAGTTCTTC. Combining the CDR3 with reference TRBV5-1 and TRBJ2-1 gives the whole variable domain KAGVTQTPRYLIKTRGQQVTLSCSPISGHRSVSWYQQTPGQGLQFLFEYFSETQRNKGNFPGRFSGRQFSNSRSEMNVSTLELGDSALYLCASSSQSTGFNEQFFGPGTRLTVL.

In this sample, this clonotype turned up many times. The V call is TRBV6-1, the J call TRBJ2-5; 15 bases match TRBD2. Germline CDR1 and CDR2: MNHNS and SASEGT. The CDR3 contains 15 residues. Trimming removed 5 bases from V and 4 bases from J; junction bases left unmatched: 2. The CDR3 region is CASSRTSGRGETQYF. The DNA for the CDR3 is TGTGCCAGCAGTCGGACTAGCGGGAGGGGAGAGACCCAGTACTTC.

This chain joins TRBV20-1 and TRBJ2-1; D remains ambiguous. Trimming removed 3 bases from V and 4 bases from J, with 16 bases in between. Germline V gene data show CDR1 as DFQATT and CDR2 as SNEGSKA (reference sequence). This CDR3 comprises 15 residues. CDR3 loop: CSASNLLSNYNEQFF. The CDR3 DNA sequence: TGCAGTGCTAGTAATTTACTAAGTAATTACAATGAGCAGTTCTTC.

This clonotype was seen more than once but under ten times. The genes are TRBV5-4 and TRBJ1-1; D might be TRBD1 (5 bases). V dropped 0 bases and J dropped 11 bases, with 26 bases sitting between them. In germline, CDR1 is SGHNT, CDR2 YYREEE (reference sequence). The CDR3 runs 17 residues. This chain's CDR3 is CASSLEGTPLLASSAFF. CDR3 sequence (DNA): TGTGCCAGCAGCTTGGAAGGGACCCCCCTCTTGGCGTCCTCGGCTTTCTTT. Looking up the rest from reference TRBV5-4 and TRBJ1-1 gives the full variable domain: ETGVTQSPTHLIKTRGQQVTLRCSSQSGHNTVSWYQQALGQGPQFIFQYYREEENGRGNFPPRFSGLQFPNYSSELNVNALELDDSALYLCASSLEGTPLLASSAFFGQGTRLTVV.